This passage covers 8 T cell receptor beta chains from one sample sequenced in a study of Ad26.COV2.S vaccination and SARS-CoV-2 variants. This table comes from immunoSEQ multiplex PCR, and its TCRdb copy is limited to in-frame clones, with some not included. Here the sample spans 250,000 to 300,000 clones, around 87% being singletons. Treatment reported: around 19 received Ad26.COV2.S at low or high dose, single or two shots; 5 received placebo; per-sample allocation not given. Vaccine and placebo recipients were sampled on day 63 after the first injection. The sequences come from peripheral blood, collected in a trial of Ad26.COV2.S vaccine versus placebo. These receptors were collected from a person between 18 and 65 years old who received the Ad26.COV2.S COVID-19 vaccine or a placebo.

The chain couples TRBV5-1 to TRBJ2-7; D call uncertain. Per the germline V gene, CDR1 is SGHRS and CDR2 is YFSETQ. This CDR3 is 15 amino acids long. The V end was cut by 3 bases, the J end by 5 bases, with 18 bases between. CDR3 in DNA: TGCGCCAGCAGCTCCAGACTGGAACAGTCTCACGAGCAGTACTTC. It specifies CASSSRLEQSHEQYF.

V is TRBV10-3 and J is TRBJ2-2; 7 bases are a match to TRBD1. After removal of 3 bases from V and 4 bases from J, the junction contained 5 bases not matched to a gene. CDR1 is ENHRY and CDR2 is SYGVKD in the germline V gene. The CDR3 has 15 amino acids. The CDR3 DNA is TGTGCCATCAGTGATGACAGGGACCTCACCGGGGAGCTGTTTTTT. It is translated as CAISDDRDLTGELFF.

The rearrangement uses TRBV9 and TRBJ2-2, with D uncertain. V was clipped by 7 bases and J by 1 base, with 8 bases between them. Germline V CDR1 and CDR2: SGDLS, YYNGEE. CDR3 length equals 13 residues. The DNA for the CDR3 is TGTGCCAGCCGGCTGGGGAACACCGGGGAGCTGTTTTTT. Protein product: CASRLGNTGELFF.

This chain connects TRBV30 to TRBJ1-4, with 7 positions matching TRBD1. Germline assignment: CDR1 GTSNPN and CDR2 SVGIG (reference sequence). V was clipped by 2 bases and J by 8 bases; unmatched bases: 11. The CDR3 is 15 amino acids. The CDR3 sequence: CAWSPLQGVGEKLFF. CDR3 nucleotides: TGTGCCTGGAGTCCTTTGCAGGGGGTTGGGGAAAAACTGTTTTTT.

V gene TRBV19 combines with J gene TRBJ1-5; 11 nucleotides align to TRBD1. V shed 5 bases, J shed 5 bases, and the junction held 8 bases outside the gene matches. Germline V gene lookup returns CDR1 LNHDA and CDR2 SQIVND (reference sequence). There are 16 residues in the CDR3. CDR3: CASSSGTGGGYQPQHF. CDR3 DNA sequence: TGTGCCAGTAGTTCGGGGACAGGGGGTGGATATCAGCCCCAGCATTTT.

The chain links TRBV7-2 to TRBJ2-2; 9 bases align to TRBD1. V dropped 6 bases and J dropped 4; count of bases not matched to a gene: 6. This CDR3 spans 15 amino acids. Germline values: CDR1 SGHTA, CDR2 FQGNSA. CDR3 loop: CASRTDRGSTGELFF. The CDR3 bases are TGTGCCAGCAGGACCGACAGGGGGAGCACCGGGGAGCTGTTTTTT.

The rearrangement joins TRBV3-1 (or the pseudogene TRBV3-2) to TRBJ2-2; possible D gene TRBD2, 6 bases. Trimming removed 1 base at V and 1 base at J, with 16 bases between. In germline, CDR1 is LGHDT, CDR2 YNNKEL (reference sequence). This CDR3 contains 18 residues. For the CDR3, the DNA is TGTGCCAGCAGCCAAGTTGAAGGGGCGGGGATGAACACCGGGGAGCTGTTTTTT. As protein: CASSQVEGAGMNTGELFF.

This clone is a singleton in its sample. The gene calls are TRBV5-1 and TRBJ2-3; D perhaps matches TRBD1 (5 bases). Deletions cut 0 bases from V and 0 bases from J, with 8 bases between. Germline loops: CDR1 SGHRS, CDR2 YFSETQ. The CDR3 consists of 15 residues. CDR3 DNA sequence: TGCGCCAGCAGCTTGGGACAGAAAAGCACAGATACGCAGTATTTT. Its protein product is CASSLGQKSTDTQYF.